This T cell receptor beta chain was profiled in a study of CD8 T cells in ankylosing spondylitis. Researchers built TCR beta libraries using quantitative 5'-RACE with molecular barcodes. TCRdb re-analysed the 5' RACE reads in MiXCR, keeping a single row per CDR3 protein. Among some 200,000 distinct CDR3 sequences listed, approximately 7.3% were seen once. Findings of the study overall: Some of these motif variants have turned up before, in reports on reactive arthritis synovial fluid and blood. For ankylosing spondylitis blood, a TCR beta motif of seven to nine highly homologous variants appeared characteristic. Clones that were linked to disease were CD8+ and were relatively rare in peripheral blood. The clones that were linked to disease were reported to be significantly enriched in matched synovial fluid samples from ankylosing spondylitis patients.

This clonotype has at least ten counts. The antigen is unknown. Sequences were obtained from blood, either unsorted or a sorted T cell fraction (not recorded which). The sequence was obtained from a male donor with ankylosing spondylitis.

The CDR3 DNA reads as TGTGCCAGCAGCCAAGACCGCGGAGGTGCGAATGAAAAACTGTTTTTT. Its protein is CASSQDRGGANEKLFF. The chain combines TRBV4-2 with TRBJ1-4, with unresolved D. The CDR3 totals 16 residues. Deletions cut 0 bases from V and 5 bases from J, with 13 bases between. The germline gives CDR1 LGHNA, CDR2 YNFKEQ.